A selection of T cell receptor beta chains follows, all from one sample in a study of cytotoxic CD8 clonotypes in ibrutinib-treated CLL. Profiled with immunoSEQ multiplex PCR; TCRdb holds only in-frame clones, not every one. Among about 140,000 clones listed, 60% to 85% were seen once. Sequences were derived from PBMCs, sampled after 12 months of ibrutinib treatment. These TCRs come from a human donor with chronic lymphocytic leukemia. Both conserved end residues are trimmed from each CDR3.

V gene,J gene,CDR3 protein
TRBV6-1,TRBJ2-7,ASRPGTGGAYEQY
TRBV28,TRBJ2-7,ASSLGPPGEQY
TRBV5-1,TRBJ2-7,ASSPPGLAYEQY
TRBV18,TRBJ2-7,ASSPSMGLSSYEQY
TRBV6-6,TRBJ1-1,ASSPGGGLL
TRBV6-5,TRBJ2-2,ASSYAGGKTGELF
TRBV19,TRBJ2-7,ASSTPGTSNYEQY
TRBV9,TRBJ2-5,ASGSGTPRTQY
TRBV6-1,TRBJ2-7,ASSVGHDYEQY
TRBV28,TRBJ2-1,ASRSSGILENEQF
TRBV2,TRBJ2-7,ASSVRDRGYEQY
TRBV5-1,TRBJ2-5,ASSRQFQETQY
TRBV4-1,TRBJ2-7,ASSGRDRVSPYEQY
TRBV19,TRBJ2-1,ASSASGTGNYNEQF
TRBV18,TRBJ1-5,ASSPAGGNQPQH
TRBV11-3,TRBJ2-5,ASSLVAAGETQY
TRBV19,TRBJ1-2,ATNGGLGYGYT
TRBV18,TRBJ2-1,ASSPPGPLVGNEQF
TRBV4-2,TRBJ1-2,ASSQVDGRGGYGYT
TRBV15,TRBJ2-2,ATRSFPVPDTGELF
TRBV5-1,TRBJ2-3,ASSVGRDGLVDTQY
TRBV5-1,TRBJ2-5,ASSSNRDRQETQY
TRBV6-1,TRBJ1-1,ASSEVLGRNTEAF
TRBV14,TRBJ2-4,ASSQALAKNIQY
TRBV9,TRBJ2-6,ASSVVHSGANVLT
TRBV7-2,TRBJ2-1,ASSKGGQNNEQF
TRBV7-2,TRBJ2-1,ASSLVLAGDEQF
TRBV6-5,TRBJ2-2,ASSYLTSGNTGELF
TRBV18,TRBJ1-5,ASTRTGGFQPQH
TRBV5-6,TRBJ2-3,ASSFGGTDTQY
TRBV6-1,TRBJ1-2,ASSERRGEDGYT
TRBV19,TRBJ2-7,ATQLAGTSGSYEQY
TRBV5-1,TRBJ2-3,ASTLEGGSSDTQY
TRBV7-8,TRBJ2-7,ASTYYSYEQY
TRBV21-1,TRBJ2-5,ASSKAGQGANETQY
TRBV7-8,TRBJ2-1,ASNRGAGGYNEQF
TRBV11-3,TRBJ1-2,ASSLEYRAFYGYT
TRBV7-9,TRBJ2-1,ASSRQGWHEQF
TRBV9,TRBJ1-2,ASSVDGGIYGYT
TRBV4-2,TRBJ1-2,ASSLDRVGYT
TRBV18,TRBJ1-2,ASSRPDSYGYT
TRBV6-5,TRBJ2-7,ASRRGGTGSYEQY
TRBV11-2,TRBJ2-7,ASSMMTASYEQY
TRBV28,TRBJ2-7,ASSFFVSGRRIYEQY
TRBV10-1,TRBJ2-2,ARGTGELF
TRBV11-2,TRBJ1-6,ASSFGTGNSPLH
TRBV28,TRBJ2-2,ASRDSRQGNTGELF
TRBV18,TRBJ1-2,ASSAGQESILYGYT
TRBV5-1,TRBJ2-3,ASSQRDRGQGTQY
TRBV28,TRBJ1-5,ASGSHSQYQPQH
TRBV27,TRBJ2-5,ASSLNGAQY
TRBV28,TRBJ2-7,ASSPLGGGEQY
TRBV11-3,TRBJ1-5,ASSLSSAGLMEPQH
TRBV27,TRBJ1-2,ASSFSTGGGYGYT
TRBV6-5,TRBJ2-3,ASSYFNRADTQY
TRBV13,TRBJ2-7,ASSNRQKNSYEQY